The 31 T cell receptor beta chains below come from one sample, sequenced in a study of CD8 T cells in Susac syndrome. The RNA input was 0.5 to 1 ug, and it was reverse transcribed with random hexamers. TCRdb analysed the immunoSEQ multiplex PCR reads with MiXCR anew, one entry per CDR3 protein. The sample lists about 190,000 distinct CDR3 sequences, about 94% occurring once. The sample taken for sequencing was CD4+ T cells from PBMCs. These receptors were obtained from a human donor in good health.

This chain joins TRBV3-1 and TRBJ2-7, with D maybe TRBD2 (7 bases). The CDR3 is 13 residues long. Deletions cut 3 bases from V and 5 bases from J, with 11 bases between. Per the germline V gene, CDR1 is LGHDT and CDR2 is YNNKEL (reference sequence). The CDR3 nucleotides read TGTGCCAGCAGCCACCCCGGGGGGCACGAGCAGTACTTC. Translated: CASSHPGGHEQYF.

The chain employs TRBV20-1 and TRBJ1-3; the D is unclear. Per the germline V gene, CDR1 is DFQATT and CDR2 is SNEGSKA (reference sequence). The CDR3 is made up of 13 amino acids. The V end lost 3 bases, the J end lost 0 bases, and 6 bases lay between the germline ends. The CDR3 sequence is CSASEDSGNTIYF. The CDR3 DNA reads TGCAGTGCTAGCGAGGACTCTGGAAACACCATATATTTT.

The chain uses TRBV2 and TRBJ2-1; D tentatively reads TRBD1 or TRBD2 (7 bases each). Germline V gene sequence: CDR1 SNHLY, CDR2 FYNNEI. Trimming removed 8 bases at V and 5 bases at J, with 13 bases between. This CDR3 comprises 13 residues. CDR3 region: CASQPGGDNEQFF. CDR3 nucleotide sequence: TGTGCCAGCCAACCAGGGGGGGACAATGAGCAGTTCTTC.

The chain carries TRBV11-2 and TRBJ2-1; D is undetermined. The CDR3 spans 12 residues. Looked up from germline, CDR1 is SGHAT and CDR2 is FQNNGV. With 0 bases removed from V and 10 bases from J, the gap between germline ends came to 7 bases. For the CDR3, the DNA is TGTGCCAGCAGCTTAGATGAAGGGGAGCAGTTCTTC. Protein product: CASSLDEGEQFF.

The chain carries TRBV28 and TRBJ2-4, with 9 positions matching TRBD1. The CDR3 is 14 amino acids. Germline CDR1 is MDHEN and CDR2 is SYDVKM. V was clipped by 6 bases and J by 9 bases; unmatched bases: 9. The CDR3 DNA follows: TGTGCCAGCAGATACCGGGACAGGGAGGCCATTCAGTACTTC. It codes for CASRYRDREAIQYF.

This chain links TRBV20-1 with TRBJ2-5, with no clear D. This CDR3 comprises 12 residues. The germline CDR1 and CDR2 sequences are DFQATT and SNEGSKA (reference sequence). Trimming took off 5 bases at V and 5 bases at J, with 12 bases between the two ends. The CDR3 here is CSAPQVWETQYF. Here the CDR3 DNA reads TGCAGTGCTCCGCAAGTCTGGGAGACCCAGTACTTC.

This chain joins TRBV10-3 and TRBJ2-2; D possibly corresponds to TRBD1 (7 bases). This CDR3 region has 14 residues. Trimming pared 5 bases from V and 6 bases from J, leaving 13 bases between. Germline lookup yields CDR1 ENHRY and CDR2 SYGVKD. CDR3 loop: CAISPTGEAGELFF. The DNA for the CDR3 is TGTGCCATCAGTCCTACAGGGGAGGCCGGGGAGCTGTTTTTT.

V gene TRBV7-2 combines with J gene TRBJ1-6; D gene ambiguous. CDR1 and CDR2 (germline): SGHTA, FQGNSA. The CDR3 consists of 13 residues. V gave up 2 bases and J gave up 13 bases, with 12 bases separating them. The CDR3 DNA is TGTGCCAGCAGCTTAAGGCTGGCCCCCCCCCTCCACTTT. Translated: CASSLRLAPPLHF.

CDR3 DNA: TGTGCCAGCAGCCAGCGGGGGGCCAGCAATCAGCCCCAGCATTTT. It translates to CASSQRGASNQPQHF. This chain joins TRBV3-1 and TRBJ1-5, with D possibly being TRBD1 (6 bases). From germline, CDR1 is LGHDT and CDR2 YNNKEL (reference sequence). This CDR3 is 15 amino acids long. V was shortened by 3 bases and J by 1 base, with 10 bases between the two germline ends.

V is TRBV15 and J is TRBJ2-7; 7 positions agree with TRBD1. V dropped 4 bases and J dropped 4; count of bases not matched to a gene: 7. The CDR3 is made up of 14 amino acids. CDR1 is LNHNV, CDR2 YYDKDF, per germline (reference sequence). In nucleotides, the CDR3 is TGTGCCACCAGCACCAGACAGGGACCTTACGAGCAGTACTTC. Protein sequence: CATSTRQGPYEQYF.

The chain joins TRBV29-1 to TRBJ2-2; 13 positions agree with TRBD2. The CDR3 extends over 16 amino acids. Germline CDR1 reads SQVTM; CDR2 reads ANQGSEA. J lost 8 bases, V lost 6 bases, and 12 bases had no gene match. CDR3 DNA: TGCAGCGTGGACTCCGGGACTAGCGGGGTTCTTGGGGAGCTGTTTTTT. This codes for CSVDSGTSGVLGELFF.

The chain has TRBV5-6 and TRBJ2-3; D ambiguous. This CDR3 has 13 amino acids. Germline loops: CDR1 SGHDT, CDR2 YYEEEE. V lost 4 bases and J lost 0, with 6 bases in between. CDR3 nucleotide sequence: TGTGCCAGCAGCCCGAAGAGCACAGATACGCAGTATTTT. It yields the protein CASSPKSTDTQYF.

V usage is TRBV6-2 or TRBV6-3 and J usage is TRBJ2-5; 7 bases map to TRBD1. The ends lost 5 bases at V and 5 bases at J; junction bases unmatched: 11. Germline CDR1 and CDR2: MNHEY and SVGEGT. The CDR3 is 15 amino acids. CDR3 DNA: TGTGCCAGCAGTAAAACAGGGGACCTCAGGGAGACCCAGTACTTC. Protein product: CASSKTGDLRETQYF.

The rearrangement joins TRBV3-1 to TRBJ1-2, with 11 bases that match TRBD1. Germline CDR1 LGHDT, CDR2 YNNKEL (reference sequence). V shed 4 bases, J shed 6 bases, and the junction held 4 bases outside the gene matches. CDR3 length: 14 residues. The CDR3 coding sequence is TGTGCCAGCAGCCGGACAGGGGGCAGGGATGGCTACACCTTC. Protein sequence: CASSRTGGRDGYTF.

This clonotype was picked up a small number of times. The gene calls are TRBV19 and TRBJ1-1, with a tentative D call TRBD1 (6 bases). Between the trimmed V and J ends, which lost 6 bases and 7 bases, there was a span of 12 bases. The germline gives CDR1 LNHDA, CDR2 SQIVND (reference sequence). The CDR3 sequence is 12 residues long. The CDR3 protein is CASSNIRGEAFF. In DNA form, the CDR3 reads TGTGCCAGTAGCAATATCAGGGGTGAAGCTTTCTTT. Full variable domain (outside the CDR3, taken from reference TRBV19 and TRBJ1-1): DGGITQSPKYLFRKEGQNVTLSCEQNLNHDAMYWYRQDPGQGLRLIYYSQIVNDFQKGDIAEGYSVSREKKESFPLTVTSAQKNPTAFYLCASSNIRGEAFFGQGTRLTVV.

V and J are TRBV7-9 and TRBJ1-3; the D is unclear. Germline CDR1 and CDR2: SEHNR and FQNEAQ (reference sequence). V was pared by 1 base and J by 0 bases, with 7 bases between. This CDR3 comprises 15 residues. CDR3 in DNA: TGTGCCAGCAGCTTAGTGCCGTCCTCTGGAAACACCATATATTTT. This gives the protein CASSLVPSSGNTIYF.

Here the CDR3 reads CASSSRSGGDTQYF. In nucleotides, the CDR3 is TGTGCCAGCAGCTCCCGTAGCGGGGGCGATACGCAGTATTTT. This chain connects TRBV5-4 to TRBJ2-3, with TRBD2 matching over 9 bases. J gave up 6 bases and V 3 bases, and 5 bases lay outside the gene matches. The CDR3 has 14 amino acids. Germline V gene sequence: CDR1 SGHNT, CDR2 YYREEE (reference sequence).

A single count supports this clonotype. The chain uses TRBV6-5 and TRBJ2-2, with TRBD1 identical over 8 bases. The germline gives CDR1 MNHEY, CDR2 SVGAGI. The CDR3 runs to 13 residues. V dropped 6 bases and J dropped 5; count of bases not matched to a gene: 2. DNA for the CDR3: TGTGCCAGCAGCCGACAGGGGACCGGGGAGCTGTTTTTT. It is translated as CASSRQGTGELFF.

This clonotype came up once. The CDR3 bases are TGTGCCAGCAGGCCGGCCGGCGGTGGGGAGACCCAGTACTTC. Protein sequence: CASRPAGGGETQYF. The chain joins TRBV6-5 to TRBJ2-5; D call uncertain. Germline-derived CDR1 and CDR2 are MNHEY and SVGAGI. Trimming left V 6 bases short and J 5 bases short, with 16 bases between. This CDR3 is built from 14 residues.

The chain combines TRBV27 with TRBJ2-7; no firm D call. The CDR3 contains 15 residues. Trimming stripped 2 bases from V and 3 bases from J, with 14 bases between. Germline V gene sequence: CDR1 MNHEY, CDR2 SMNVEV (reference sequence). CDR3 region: CASSLGSSGSYEQYF. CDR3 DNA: TGTGCCAGCAGTTTAGGTAGCTCCGGAAGCTACGAGCAGTACTTC.

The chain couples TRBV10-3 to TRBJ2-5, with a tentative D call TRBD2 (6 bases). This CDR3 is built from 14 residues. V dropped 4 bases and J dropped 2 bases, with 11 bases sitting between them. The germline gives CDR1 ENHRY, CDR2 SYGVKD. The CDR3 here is CAISGPGLQETQYF. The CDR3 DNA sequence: TGTGCCATCAGTGGCCCGGGACTGCAAGAGACCCAGTACTTC.

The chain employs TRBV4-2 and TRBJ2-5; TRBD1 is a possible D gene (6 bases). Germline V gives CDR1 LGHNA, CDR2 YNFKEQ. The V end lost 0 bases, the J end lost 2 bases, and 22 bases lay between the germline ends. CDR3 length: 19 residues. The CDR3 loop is CASSQDPQGAGTYQETQYF. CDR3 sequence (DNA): TGTGCCAGCAGCCAAGATCCTCAGGGAGCTGGGACATATCAAGAGACCCAGTACTTC.

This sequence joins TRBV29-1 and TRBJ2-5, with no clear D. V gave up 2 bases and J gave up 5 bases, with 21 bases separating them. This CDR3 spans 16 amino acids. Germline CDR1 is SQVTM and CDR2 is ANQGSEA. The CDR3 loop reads CSVELRGPGRVETQYF. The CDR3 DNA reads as TGCAGCGTTGAATTGAGAGGTCCGGGTCGGGTGGAGACCCAGTACTTC.

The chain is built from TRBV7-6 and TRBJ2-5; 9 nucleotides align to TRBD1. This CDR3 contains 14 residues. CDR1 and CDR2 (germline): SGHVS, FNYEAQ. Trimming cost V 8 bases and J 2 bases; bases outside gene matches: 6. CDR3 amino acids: CASGETGGQETQYF. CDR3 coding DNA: TGTGCCAGCGGAGAGACAGGGGGTCAAGAGACCCAGTACTTC.

CDR3 sequence (DNA): TGCAGTGCTAGAGATATGAGGGGGGGATACAATGAGCAGTTCTTC. Its protein is CSARDMRGGYNEQFF. V gene TRBV20-1 combines with J gene TRBJ2-1, with D perhaps TRBD2 (7 bases). Germline V lookup: CDR1 DFQATT, CDR2 SNEGSKA (reference sequence). Trimming removed 0 bases from V and 4 bases from J, with 13 bases in between. The CDR3 has 15 residues.

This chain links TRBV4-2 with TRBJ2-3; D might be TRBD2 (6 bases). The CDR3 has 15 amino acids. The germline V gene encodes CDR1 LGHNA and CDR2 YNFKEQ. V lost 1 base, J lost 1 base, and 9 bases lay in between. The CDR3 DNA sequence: TGTGCCAGCAGCCAAGTGGAGGGCCGCACAGATACGCAGTATTTT. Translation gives CASSQVEGRTDTQYF.

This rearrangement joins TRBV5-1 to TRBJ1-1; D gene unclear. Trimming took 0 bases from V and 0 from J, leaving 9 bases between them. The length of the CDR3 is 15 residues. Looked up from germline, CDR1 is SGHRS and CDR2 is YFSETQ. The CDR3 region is CASSLVAGMNTEAFF. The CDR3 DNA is TGCGCCAGCAGCTTGGTTGCTGGGATGAACACTGAAGCTTTCTTT.

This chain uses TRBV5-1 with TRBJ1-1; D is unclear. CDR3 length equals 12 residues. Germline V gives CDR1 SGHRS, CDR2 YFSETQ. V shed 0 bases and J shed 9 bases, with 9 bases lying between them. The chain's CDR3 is CASSLEGAQAFF. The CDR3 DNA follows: TGCGCCAGCAGCTTGGAGGGCGCTCAAGCTTTCTTT.

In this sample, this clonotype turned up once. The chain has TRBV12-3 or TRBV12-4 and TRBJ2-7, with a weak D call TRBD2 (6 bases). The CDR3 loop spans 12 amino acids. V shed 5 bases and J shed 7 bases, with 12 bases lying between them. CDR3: CASSPGVGEQYV. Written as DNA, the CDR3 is TGTGCCAGCAGTCCGGGGGTCGGGGAGCAGTACGTC.

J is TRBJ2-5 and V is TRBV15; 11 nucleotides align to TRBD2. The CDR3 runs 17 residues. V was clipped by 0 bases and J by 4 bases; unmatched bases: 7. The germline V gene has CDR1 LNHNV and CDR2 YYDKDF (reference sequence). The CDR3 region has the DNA TGTGCCACCAGCAGAGATGGAGTAGCGGGAGGGGGAGAGACCCAGTACTTC. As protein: CATSRDGVAGGGETQYF.

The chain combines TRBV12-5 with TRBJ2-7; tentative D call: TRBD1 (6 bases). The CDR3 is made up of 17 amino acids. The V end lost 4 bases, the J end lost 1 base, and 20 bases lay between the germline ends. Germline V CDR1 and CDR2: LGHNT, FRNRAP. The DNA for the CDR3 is TGTGCTAGTGGTTCCCCTGGGTCCAGGGGACCTTCCTACGAGCAGTACTTC. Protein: CASGSPGSRGPSYEQYF.